This is a list of T cell receptor beta chains from one sample in a study of blood T cells in healthy people across ages. TCRdb processed the 5' RACE reads anew with MiXCR; each CDR3 protein has one entry. This sample has 500,000 to 550,000 distinct CDR3 sequences; approximately 25% occur once, and the top ten carry around 10%. This sample was also put to use in a study of T cells of mothers and their children.

Sequencing was carried out using blood. Every receptor here comes from a boy younger than 18 in good health. Both conserved end residues are part of each CDR3. Fields, in order: D gene, clone size, J gene, V gene, CDR3 protein, CDR3 DNA. D genes are given only for firm matches. The size of a clone is reported for some rows only, either as once, few or many, or as a class for expanded clones.

d_call: -
clone_size: -
j_call: TRBJ2-4
v_call: TRBV10-3
cdr3_aa: CAISGGMRAYLAKNIQYF
cdr3_nt: TGTGCCATCAGCGGGGGTATGCGGGCCTACCTAGCCAAAAACATTCAGTACTTC

d_call: -
clone_size: few
j_call: TRBJ2-6
v_call: TRBV7-3
cdr3_aa: CASSLHVSGANVLTF
cdr3_nt: TGTGCCAGCAGCTTACATGTCTCTGGGGCCAACGTCCTGACTTTC

d_call: -
clone_size: few
j_call: TRBJ2-5
v_call: TRBV28
cdr3_aa: CASSFRVETQYF
cdr3_nt: TGTGCCAGCAGTTTTAGGGTAGAGACCCAGTACTTC

d_call: -
clone_size: -
j_call: TRBJ1-4
v_call: TRBV7-9
cdr3_aa: CASSSESATNEKLFF
cdr3_nt: TGTGCCAGCAGCTCGGAGAGTGCAACTAATGAAAAACTGTTTTTT

d_call: TRBD2
clone_size: once
j_call: TRBJ2-2
v_call: TRBV29-1
cdr3_aa: CSAGTRGTGELFF
cdr3_nt: TGCAGCGCCGGGACTAGGGGGACCGGGGAGCTGTTTTTT

d_call: -
clone_size: few
j_call: TRBJ2-1
v_call: TRBV7-2
cdr3_aa: CASSLGIASYNEQFF
cdr3_nt: TGTGCCAGCAGCTTAGGGATCGCCTCCTACAATGAGCAGTTCTTC

d_call: TRBD2
clone_size: -
j_call: TRBJ2-3
v_call: TRBV6-1
cdr3_aa: CASSGTSGREVYTQYF
cdr3_nt: TGTGCCAGCAGTGGGACTAGCGGGAGGGAAGTATACACGCAGTATTTT

d_call: -
clone_size: -
j_call: TRBJ2-7
v_call: TRBV7-2
cdr3_aa: CASSLTLPSSYEQYF
cdr3_nt: TGTGCCAGCAGCTTGACCCTCCCTAGCTCCTACGAGCAGTACTTC

d_call: -
clone_size: few
j_call: TRBJ2-5
v_call: TRBV5-1
cdr3_aa: CASSLGASVRETQYF
cdr3_nt: TGCGCCAGCAGCTTGGGGGCTAGCGTTCGAGAGACCCAGTACTTC

d_call: -
clone_size: -
j_call: TRBJ1-1
v_call: TRBV5-1
cdr3_aa: CASSLSSPSTTEAFF
cdr3_nt: TGCGCCAGCAGCTTGAGCAGCCCGTCGACCACTGAAGCTTTCTTT

d_call: -
clone_size: few
j_call: TRBJ1-2
v_call: TRBV14
cdr3_aa: CASSQGSGYAF
cdr3_nt: TGTGCCAGCAGCCAAGGATCAGGCTACGCCTTC

d_call: -
clone_size: many
j_call: TRBJ2-1
v_call: TRBV7-9
cdr3_aa: CASSPPNSNDEQFF
cdr3_nt: TGTGCCAGCAGCCCTCCTAACAGTAACGATGAGCAGTTCTTC

d_call: -
clone_size: -
j_call: TRBJ2-7
v_call: TRBV7-9
cdr3_aa: CASSFVKLGEQYF
cdr3_nt: TGTGCCAGCAGCTTCGTGAAACTGGGGGAGCAGTACTTC

d_call: -
clone_size: few
j_call: TRBJ1-5
v_call: TRBV7-9
cdr3_aa: CASSLVYGARNQPQHF
cdr3_nt: TGTGCCAGCAGCTTAGTATACGGGGCGCGGAATCAGCCCCAGCATTTT

d_call: -
clone_size: -
j_call: TRBJ1-2
v_call: TRBV14
cdr3_aa: CASSQIGAFDYGYTF
cdr3_nt: TGTGCCAGCAGCCAAATCGGGGCGTTTGACTATGGCTACACCTTC

d_call: -
clone_size: -
j_call: TRBJ1-3
v_call: TRBV7-2
cdr3_aa: CASTPWTAGNTIYF
cdr3_nt: TGTGCCAGCACCCCTTGGACGGCAGGAAACACCATATATTTT

d_call: -
clone_size: -
j_call: TRBJ1-2
v_call: TRBV11-2
cdr3_aa: CASSLDSSVNYGYTF
cdr3_nt: TGTGCCAGCAGCTTAGATAGTTCAGTCAACTATGGCTACACCTTC

d_call: -
clone_size: few
j_call: TRBJ2-5
v_call: TRBV3-1
cdr3_aa: CASSQEEALSAETQYF
cdr3_nt: TGTGCCAGCAGCCAAGAGGAAGCTCTATCCGCGGAGACCCAGTACTTC

d_call: TRBD2
clone_size: few
j_call: TRBJ2-1
v_call: TRBV4-2
cdr3_aa: CASSHTGTSGRSGQFF
cdr3_nt: TGTGCCAGCAGCCATACCGGGACTAGCGGGAGGAGTGGGCAGTTCTTC

d_call: -
clone_size: few
j_call: TRBJ1-5
v_call: TRBV24-1
cdr3_aa: CATSDAGKPQHF
cdr3_nt: TGTGCCACCAGTGACGCGGGAAAGCCCCAGCATTTT

d_call: TRBD2
clone_size: -
j_call: TRBJ2-5
v_call: TRBV6-5
cdr3_aa: CASSYSPRGGKTQYF
cdr3_nt: TGTGCCAGCAGTTACTCACCCCGGGGGGGAAAGACCCAGTACTTC

d_call: TRBD1
clone_size: -
j_call: TRBJ1-2
v_call: TRBV24-1
cdr3_aa: CATSDPGTGSYGYTF
cdr3_nt: TGTGCCACCAGTGACCCCGGGACAGGATCCTATGGCTACACCTTC

d_call: TRBD1
clone_size: -
j_call: TRBJ1-5
v_call: TRBV27
cdr3_aa: CASSSGGLQPQHF
cdr3_nt: TGTGCCAGCAGCTCAGGGGGCCTTCAGCCCCAGCATTTT

d_call: -
clone_size: -
j_call: TRBJ2-5
v_call: TRBV5-6
cdr3_aa: CASSFVGRQETQYF
cdr3_nt: TGTGCCAGCAGCTTCGTCGGCAGACAAGAGACCCAGTACTTC

d_call: -
clone_size: many
j_call: TRBJ2-7
v_call: TRBV7-2
cdr3_aa: CASSLVDEQYF
cdr3_nt: TGTGCCAGCAGCTTAGTCGACGAGCAGTACTTC

d_call: TRBD2
clone_size: -
j_call: TRBJ2-7
v_call: TRBV2
cdr3_aa: CASRTTSGGNPYEQYF
cdr3_nt: TGTGCCAGCAGAACAACTAGCGGGGGAAACCCCTACGAGCAGTACTTC

d_call: TRBD1
clone_size: -
j_call: TRBJ1-1
v_call: TRBV6-1
cdr3_aa: CASSETTGYTEAFF
cdr3_nt: TGTGCCAGCAGTGAAACGACAGGGTACACTGAAGCTTTCTTT

d_call: -
clone_size: -
j_call: TRBJ2-1
v_call: TRBV3-1
cdr3_aa: CASSPRRQSLHEQFF
cdr3_nt: TGTGCCAGCAGCCCCCGGCGGCAGTCCCTCCATGAGCAGTTCTTC

d_call: -
clone_size: -
j_call: TRBJ2-7
v_call: TRBV7-8
cdr3_aa: CASSQGRLYEQYF
cdr3_nt: TGTGCCAGCAGCCAGGGCCGCCTCTACGAGCAGTACTTC

d_call: -
clone_size: few
j_call: TRBJ2-7
v_call: TRBV20-1
cdr3_aa: CSADGRRGRTSYEQYF
cdr3_nt: TGCAGTGCGGACGGCCGTCGGGGGAGGACCTCCTACGAGCAGTACTTC

d_call: -
clone_size: few
j_call: TRBJ2-3
v_call: TRBV2
cdr3_aa: CASSGAGERTDTQYF
cdr3_nt: TGTGCCAGCAGTGGAGCCGGGGAGAGGACAGATACGCAGTATTTT

d_call: TRBD1
clone_size: -
j_call: TRBJ2-7
v_call: TRBV6-1
cdr3_aa: CASRDRVNEQYF
cdr3_nt: TGTGCCAGCAGGGACAGGGTAAACGAGCAGTACTTC

d_call: TRBD1
clone_size: -
j_call: TRBJ1-2
v_call: TRBV6-2/TRBV6-3
cdr3_aa: CASLGTGRYGYTF
cdr3_nt: TGTGCCAGCCTGGGGACAGGGCGCTATGGCTACACCTTC

d_call: -
clone_size: -
j_call: TRBJ2-2
v_call: TRBV7-2
cdr3_aa: CASSLRLTDTGELFF
cdr3_nt: TGTGCCAGCAGCTTACGACTGACCGACACCGGGGAGCTGTTTTTT

d_call: TRBD1
clone_size: few
j_call: TRBJ1-4
v_call: TRBV28
cdr3_aa: CASSSTGAGNEKLFF
cdr3_nt: TGTGCCAGCAGTTCGACAGGGGCGGGAAATGAAAAACTGTTTTTT

d_call: TRBD2
clone_size: -
j_call: TRBJ2-7
v_call: TRBV7-3
cdr3_aa: CASSPGGNSYDQYF
cdr3_nt: TGTGCCAGCAGCCCGGGGGGTAACTCCTACGACCAGTACTTC

d_call: -
clone_size: -
j_call: TRBJ2-2
v_call: TRBV11-2
cdr3_aa: CASSYEGTGELFF
cdr3_nt: TGTGCCAGCAGCTATGAGGGGACCGGGGAGCTGTTTTTT

d_call: -
clone_size: -
j_call: TRBJ1-1
v_call: TRBV3-1
cdr3_aa: CASSQHQGANTEAFF
cdr3_nt: TGTGCCAGCAGCCAACATCAGGGAGCGAACACTGAAGCTTTCTTT

d_call: TRBD1
clone_size: few
j_call: TRBJ1-5
v_call: TRBV12-3/TRBV12-4
cdr3_aa: CASSLRGGTGGNQPQHF
cdr3_nt: TGTGCCAGCAGTTTAAGGGGGGGAACAGGGGGGAATCAGCCCCAGCATTTT

d_call: -
clone_size: few
j_call: TRBJ1-1
v_call: TRBV25-1
cdr3_aa: CASSDRAAEAFF
cdr3_nt: TGTGCCAGCAGTGACCGGGCCGCTGAAGCTTTCTTT

d_call: -
clone_size: few
j_call: TRBJ2-3
v_call: TRBV10-2
cdr3_aa: CASSPTVTDTQYF
cdr3_nt: TGCGCCAGCAGCCCGACAGTAACAGATACGCAGTATTTT

d_call: -
clone_size: -
j_call: TRBJ2-7
v_call: TRBV2
cdr3_aa: CASSADEQYF
cdr3_nt: TGTGCCAGCAGCGCGGACGAGCAGTACTTC

d_call: TRBD1
clone_size: -
j_call: TRBJ1-2
v_call: TRBV30
cdr3_aa: CACPGRQGGGYTF
cdr3_nt: TGTGCCTGTCCGGGGAGACAGGGAGGTGGCTACACCTTC

d_call: TRBD1
clone_size: many
j_call: TRBJ1-1
v_call: TRBV4-2
cdr3_aa: CASSPRQGDTEAFF
cdr3_nt: TGTGCCAGCAGCCCCCGACAGGGGGACACTGAAGCTTTCTTT

d_call: TRBD1
clone_size: -
j_call: TRBJ2-1
v_call: TRBV28
cdr3_aa: CASSFPNPQGQHSYNEQFF
cdr3_nt: TGTGCCAGCAGTTTCCCGAACCCCCAGGGACAGCACTCCTACAATGAGCAGTTCTTC

d_call: -
clone_size: few
j_call: TRBJ1-5
v_call: TRBV10-3
cdr3_aa: CAISEIRGINQPQRF
cdr3_nt: TGTGCCATCAGTGAAATACGGGGGATCAATCAGCCCCAGCGTTTT

d_call: TRBD2
clone_size: -
j_call: TRBJ2-1
v_call: TRBV5-1
cdr3_aa: CASSSPTSGGNEQFF
cdr3_nt: TGCGCCAGCAGCTCCCCGACTAGCGGGGGCAATGAGCAGTTCTTC

d_call: TRBD2
clone_size: few
j_call: TRBJ2-7
v_call: TRBV9
cdr3_aa: CASSVAPTSGSVYEQYF
cdr3_nt: TGTGCCAGCAGCGTAGCCCCAACTAGCGGGAGCGTCTACGAGCAGTACTTC

d_call: TRBD1
clone_size: few
j_call: TRBJ1-2
v_call: TRBV2
cdr3_aa: CASSPGQGARHYGYTF
cdr3_nt: TGTGCCAGCAGCCCAGGACAGGGGGCGCGACACTATGGCTACACCTTC

d_call: -
clone_size: -
j_call: TRBJ2-3
v_call: TRBV7-9
cdr3_aa: CASSKPPGDTQYF
cdr3_nt: TGTGCCAGCAGCAAGCCCCCGGGAGATACGCAGTATTTT

d_call: TRBD1
clone_size: -
j_call: TRBJ2-4
v_call: TRBV4-3
cdr3_aa: CASSQDLDRAVVQYF
cdr3_nt: TGCGCCAGCAGCCAAGATCTGGACAGGGCTGTGGTTCAGTACTTC

d_call: TRBD2
clone_size: -
j_call: TRBJ2-5
v_call: TRBV15
cdr3_aa: CATSRETSGGGAQYF
cdr3_nt: TGTGCCACCAGCAGAGAAACTAGCGGGGGAGGGGCCCAGTACTTC

d_call: TRBD2
clone_size: -
j_call: TRBJ2-3
v_call: TRBV7-3
cdr3_aa: CASSLGLAGGHTDTQYF
cdr3_nt: TGTGCCAGCAGCTTAGGACTAGCGGGGGGGCACACAGATACGCAGTATTTT

d_call: -
clone_size: -
j_call: TRBJ2-1
v_call: TRBV5-6
cdr3_aa: CASSLSGATYNEQFF
cdr3_nt: TGTGCCAGCAGCTTGTCCGGGGCTACGTACAATGAGCAGTTCTTC

d_call: -
clone_size: few
j_call: TRBJ1-2
v_call: TRBV20-1
cdr3_aa: CSARQIDYGYTF
cdr3_nt: TGCAGTGCTAGGCAGATAGACTATGGCTACACCTTC